This record covers a single T cell receptor (beta chain). This CDR3 has 16 residues. The germline V gene has CDR1 SEHNR and CDR2 FQNEAQ (reference sequence). V was pared by 5 bases and J by 4 bases, with 6 bases of the junction left unmatched. The sample originates from a study of T cell changes during pregnancy in multiple sclerosis. The assay was immunoSEQ multiplex PCR, and TCRdb's table has in-frame clones only and misses some. The profile covers over 30,000 clones, with roughly 94% appearing a single time and 0.7% to 1% taken by the ten largest. Sequences were derived from CD4+ T cells from peripheral blood mononuclear cells, sampled in the third trimester of pregnancy. This sequence was found in a female donor with multiple sclerosis, enrolled in a pregnancy study. This chain uses TRBV7-9 with TRBJ2-5; TRBD2 matches 14 bases. The DNA for the CDR3 is TGTGCCAGCAGCCCCGCGGGGACTAGCGGGAGAGAGACCCAGTACTTC. It is translated as CASSPAGTSGRETQYF.